This T cell receptor (beta chain) derives from a study of blood T cell repertoires in COVID-19 (dated by TCRdb to 2019 to 2021). About the full investigation: The collaborator samples originated in the United States, Italy and Spain and spanned the acute and convalescent phases of COVID-19. The material from the prospective study consisted of cDNA or gDNA derived from T cells, B-cell-depleted T cells, or PBMCs. Subjects who had been exposed to COVID-19, were actively infected with it, or had recovered from it provided the deeply sampled blood TCRbeta repertoires that made up the dataset. The repertoires were released in a freely available public database intended as a resource for research on the immune response to SARS-CoV-2. The samples were drawn from the first 160 participants of the ongoing ImmuneRACE study and from 950 to 1,500 subjects provided by 6 global collaborators. Nearly every sample came with metadata listing a de-identified subject ID, COVID-19 status, age in years and sex. Where available, HLA class I and class II types were obtained from metadata supplied by the sample provider rather than from assay-based typing. The research as a whole found: Clinical and demographic metadata were provided uncurated, with the amount varying by source and participant.

Whole blood was collected in K2EDTA tubes by collaborating institutions according to the institutions' own protocols. For TCRbeta analysis, collaborators shipped samples in one of three forms: frozen whole blood, isolated PBMCs, or DNA extracted from either of those sample types. With respect to this clone: The antigen this receptor binds is unknown. Per-base quality was not reported, and no clone a single base away is much larger than it.

TCRbeta CDR3 regions were amplified from genomic DNA by means of the immunoSEQ Assay, a bias-controlled multiplex PCR. The original pipeline was this. The number of nucleated cells in each sample was estimated by amplification of reference gene primers within the assay. Sequence reads were collapsed and filtered to measure the absolute abundance of every unique TCRbeta CDR3 rearrangement. For each sample, productive Simpson clonality was calculated as the square root of Simpson's diversity index across productive rearrangements. TCRdb's version of the immuneACCESS table is confined to in-frame rearrangements and falls short of the full clone set. An unresolved V gene accounts for under half of the shortfall where checked; the remainder is of unknown origin. V and J calls and clone size come straight from that table; D and trimming were deduced from the DNA. The sample table shows some 40,000 clones, and approximately 90% are seen once. The ten top clones hold about 15% of the sample.

Based on the germline V gene, the CDR1 and CDR2 sequences are SQVTM and ANQGSEA. The V end gives up 7 bases and the J end 10 bases, leaving 5 bases in the junction not matched to a gene. The CDR3 spans 11 residues, from the cysteine through the phenylalanine. Only the CDR3 part of the read is kept: 33 bases, read in frame from the first base. The sequence was obtained from a woman aged 25 to 39 in a cohort sampled during active COVID-19. The V gene is TRBV29-1 and the J gene is TRBJ1-4; a stretch of 8 junction bases matches TRBD1. Material for sequencing was peripheral blood. The DNA sequence follows: TGCAGCGCCGGACAGGGCGGAAAACTGTTTTTT. Its product reads: CSAGQGGKLFF.